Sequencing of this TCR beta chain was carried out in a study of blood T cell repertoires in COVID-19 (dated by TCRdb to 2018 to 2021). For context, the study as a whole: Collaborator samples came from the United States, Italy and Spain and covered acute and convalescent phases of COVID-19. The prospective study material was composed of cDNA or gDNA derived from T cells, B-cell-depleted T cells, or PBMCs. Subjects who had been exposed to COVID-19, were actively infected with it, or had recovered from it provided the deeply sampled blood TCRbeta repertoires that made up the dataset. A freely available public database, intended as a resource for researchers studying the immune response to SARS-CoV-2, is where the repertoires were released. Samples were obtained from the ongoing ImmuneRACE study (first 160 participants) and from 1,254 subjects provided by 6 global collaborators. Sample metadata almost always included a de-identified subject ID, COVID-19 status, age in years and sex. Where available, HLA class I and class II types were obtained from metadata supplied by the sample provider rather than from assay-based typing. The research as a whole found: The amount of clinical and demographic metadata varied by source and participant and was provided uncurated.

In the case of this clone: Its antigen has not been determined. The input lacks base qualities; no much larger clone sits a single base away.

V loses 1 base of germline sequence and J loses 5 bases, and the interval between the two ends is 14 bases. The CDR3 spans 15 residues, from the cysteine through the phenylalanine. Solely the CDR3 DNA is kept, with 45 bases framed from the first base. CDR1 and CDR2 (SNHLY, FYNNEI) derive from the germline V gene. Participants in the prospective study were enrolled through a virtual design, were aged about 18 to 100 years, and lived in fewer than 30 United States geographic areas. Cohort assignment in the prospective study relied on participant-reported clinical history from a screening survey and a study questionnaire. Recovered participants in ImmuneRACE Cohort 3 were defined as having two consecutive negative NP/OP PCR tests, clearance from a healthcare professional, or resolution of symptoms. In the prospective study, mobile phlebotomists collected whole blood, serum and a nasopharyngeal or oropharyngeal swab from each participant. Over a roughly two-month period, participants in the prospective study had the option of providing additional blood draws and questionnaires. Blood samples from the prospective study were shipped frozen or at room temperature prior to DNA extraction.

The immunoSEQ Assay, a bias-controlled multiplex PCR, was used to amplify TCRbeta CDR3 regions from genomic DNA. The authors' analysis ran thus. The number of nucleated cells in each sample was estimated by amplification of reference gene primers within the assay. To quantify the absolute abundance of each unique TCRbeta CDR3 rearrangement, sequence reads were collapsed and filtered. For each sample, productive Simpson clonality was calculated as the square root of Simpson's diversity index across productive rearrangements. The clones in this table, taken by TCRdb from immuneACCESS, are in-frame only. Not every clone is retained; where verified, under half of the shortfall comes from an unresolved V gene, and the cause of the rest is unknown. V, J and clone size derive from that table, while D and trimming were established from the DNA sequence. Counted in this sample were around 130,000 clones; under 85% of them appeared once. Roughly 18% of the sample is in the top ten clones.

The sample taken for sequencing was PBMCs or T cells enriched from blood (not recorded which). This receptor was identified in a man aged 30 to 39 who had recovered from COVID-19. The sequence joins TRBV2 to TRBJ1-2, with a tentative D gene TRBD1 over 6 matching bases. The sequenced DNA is TGTGCCAGCAGTGAAGGGGCAGGGGAACCTTATGGCTACACCTTC. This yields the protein CASSEGAGEPYGYTF.